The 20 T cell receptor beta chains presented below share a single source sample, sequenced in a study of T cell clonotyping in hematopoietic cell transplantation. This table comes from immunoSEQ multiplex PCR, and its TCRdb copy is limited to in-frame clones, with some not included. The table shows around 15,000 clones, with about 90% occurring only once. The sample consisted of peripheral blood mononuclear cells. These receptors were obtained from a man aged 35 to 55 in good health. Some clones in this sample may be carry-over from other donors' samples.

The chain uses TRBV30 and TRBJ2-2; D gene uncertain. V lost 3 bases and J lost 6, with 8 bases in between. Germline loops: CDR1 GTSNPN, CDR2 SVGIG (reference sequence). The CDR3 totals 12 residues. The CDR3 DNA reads TGTGCCTGGAGGCATATCCCCGGGGAGCTGTTTTTT. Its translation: CAWRHIPGELFF. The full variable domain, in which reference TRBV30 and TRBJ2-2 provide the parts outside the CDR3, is SQTIHQWPATLVQPVGSPLSLECTVEGTSNPNLYWYRQAAGRGLQLLFYSVGIGQISSEVPQNLSASRPQDRQFILSSKKLLLSDSGFYLCAWRHIPGELFFGEGSRLTVL.

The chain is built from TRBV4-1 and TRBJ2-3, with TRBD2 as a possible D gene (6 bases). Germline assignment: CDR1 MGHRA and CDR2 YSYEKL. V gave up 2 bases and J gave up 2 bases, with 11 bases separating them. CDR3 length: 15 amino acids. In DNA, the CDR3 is TGCGCCAGCAGCCAATCTCGCGGGAACACAGATACGCAGTATTTT. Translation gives CASSQSRGNTDTQYF.

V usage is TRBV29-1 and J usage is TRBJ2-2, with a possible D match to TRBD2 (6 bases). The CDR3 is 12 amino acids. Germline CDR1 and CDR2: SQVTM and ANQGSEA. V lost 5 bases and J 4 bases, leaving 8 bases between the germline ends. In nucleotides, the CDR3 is TGCAGCGTTACTAGCAGCACCGGGGAGCTGTTTTTT. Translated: CSVTSSTGELFF.

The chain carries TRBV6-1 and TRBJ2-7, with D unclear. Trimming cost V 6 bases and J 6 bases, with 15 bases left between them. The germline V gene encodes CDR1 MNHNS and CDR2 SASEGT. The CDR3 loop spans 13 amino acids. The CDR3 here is CASRTPSGREQYF. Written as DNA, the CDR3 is TGTGCCAGCAGAACCCCTAGTGGTCGCGAGCAGTACTTC.

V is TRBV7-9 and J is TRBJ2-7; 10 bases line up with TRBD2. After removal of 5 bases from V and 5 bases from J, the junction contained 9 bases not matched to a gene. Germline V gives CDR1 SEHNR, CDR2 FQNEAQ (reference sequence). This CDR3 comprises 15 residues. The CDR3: CASSPPSGSDHEQYF. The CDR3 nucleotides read TGTGCCAGCAGCCCTCCTAGCGGGAGCGACCACGAGCAGTACTTC.

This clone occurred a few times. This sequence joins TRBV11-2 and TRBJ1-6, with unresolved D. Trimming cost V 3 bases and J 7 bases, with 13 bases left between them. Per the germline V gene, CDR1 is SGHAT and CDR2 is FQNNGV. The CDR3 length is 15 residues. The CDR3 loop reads CASSLAQSANSPLHF. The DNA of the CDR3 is TGTGCCAGCAGCTTGGCCCAGTCGGCCAATTCACCCCTCCACTTT.

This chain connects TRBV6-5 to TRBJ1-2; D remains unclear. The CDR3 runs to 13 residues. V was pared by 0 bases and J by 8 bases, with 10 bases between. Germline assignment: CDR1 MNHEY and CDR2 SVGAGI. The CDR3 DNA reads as TGTGCCAGCAGTTACTCGGGGTATCAAGGCTACACCTTC. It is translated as CASSYSGYQGYTF.

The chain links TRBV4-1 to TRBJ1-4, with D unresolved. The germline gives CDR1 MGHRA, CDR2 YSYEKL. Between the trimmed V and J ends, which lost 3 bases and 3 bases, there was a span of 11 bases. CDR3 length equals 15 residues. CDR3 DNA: TGCGCCAGCAGCCATACTCCGGTTTCTAATGAAAAACTGTTTTTT. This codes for CASSHTPVSNEKLFF.

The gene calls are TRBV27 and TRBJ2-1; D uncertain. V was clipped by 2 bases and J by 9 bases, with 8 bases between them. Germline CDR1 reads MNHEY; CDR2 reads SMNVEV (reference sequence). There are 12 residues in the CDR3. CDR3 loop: CASSLHGGEQFF. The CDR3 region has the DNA TGTGCCAGCAGTTTACACGGCGGTGAGCAGTTCTTC.

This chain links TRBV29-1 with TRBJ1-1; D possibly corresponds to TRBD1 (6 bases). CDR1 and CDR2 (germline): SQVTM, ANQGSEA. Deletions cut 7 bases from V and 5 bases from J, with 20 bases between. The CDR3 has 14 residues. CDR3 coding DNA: TGCAGCGCCCAACTGGGGGGGCGAGTAACTGAAGCTTTCTTT. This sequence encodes CSAQLGGRVTEAFF.

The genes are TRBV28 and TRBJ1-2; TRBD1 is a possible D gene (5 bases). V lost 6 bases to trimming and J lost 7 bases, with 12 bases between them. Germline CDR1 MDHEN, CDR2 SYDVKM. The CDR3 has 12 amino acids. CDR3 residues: CASRTRVGGYTF. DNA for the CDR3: TGTGCCAGCAGAACCAGGGTTGGTGGCTACACCTTC.

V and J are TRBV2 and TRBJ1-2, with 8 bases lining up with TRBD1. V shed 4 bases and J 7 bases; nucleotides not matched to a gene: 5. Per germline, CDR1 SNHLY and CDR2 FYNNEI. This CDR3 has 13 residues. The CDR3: CASSVNRGTGYTF. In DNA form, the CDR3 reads TGTGCCAGCAGTGTAAACAGGGGGACTGGCTACACCTTC.

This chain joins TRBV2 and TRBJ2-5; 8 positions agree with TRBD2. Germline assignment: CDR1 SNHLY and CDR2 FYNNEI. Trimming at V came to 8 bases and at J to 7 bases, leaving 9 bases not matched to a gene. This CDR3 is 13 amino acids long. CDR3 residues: CASRRRGVGTQYF. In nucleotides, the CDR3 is TGTGCCAGCCGGAGGCGGGGGGTCGGGACCCAGTACTTC.

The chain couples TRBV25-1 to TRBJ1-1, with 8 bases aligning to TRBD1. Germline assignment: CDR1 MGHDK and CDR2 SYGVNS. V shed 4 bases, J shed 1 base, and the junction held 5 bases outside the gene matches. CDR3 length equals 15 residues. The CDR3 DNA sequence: TGTGCCAGCAGTGCCTCGGGACAGGCGAACACTGAAGCTTTCTTT. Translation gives CASSASGQANTEAFF.

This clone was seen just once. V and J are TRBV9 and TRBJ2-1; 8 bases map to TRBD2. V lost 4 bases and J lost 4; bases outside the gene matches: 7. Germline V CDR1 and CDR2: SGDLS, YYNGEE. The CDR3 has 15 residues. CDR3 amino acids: CASSPSGGQYNEQFF. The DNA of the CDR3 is TGTGCCAGCAGCCCCTCGGGGGGGCAGTACAATGAGCAGTTCTTC. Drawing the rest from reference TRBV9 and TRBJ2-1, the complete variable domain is DSGVTQTPKHLITATGQRVTLRCSPRSGDLSVYWYQQSLDQGLQFLIQYYNGEERAKGNILERFSAQQFPDLHSELNLSSLELGDSALYFCASSPSGGQYNEQFFGPGTRLTVL.

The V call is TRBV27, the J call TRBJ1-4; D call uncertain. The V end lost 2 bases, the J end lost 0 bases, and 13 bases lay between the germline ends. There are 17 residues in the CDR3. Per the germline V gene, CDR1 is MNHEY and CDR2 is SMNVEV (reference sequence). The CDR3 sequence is CASSLRTSVSTNEKLFF. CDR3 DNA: TGTGCCAGCAGTTTAAGGACGTCTGTCTCAACTAATGAAAAACTGTTTTTT.

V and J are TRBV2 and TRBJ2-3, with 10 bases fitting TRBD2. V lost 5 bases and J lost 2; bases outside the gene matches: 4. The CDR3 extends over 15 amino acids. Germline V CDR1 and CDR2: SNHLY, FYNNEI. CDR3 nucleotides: TGTGCCAGCAGTTCTAGCGGGGGCTACACAGATACGCAGTATTTT. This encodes CASSSSGGYTDTQYF.

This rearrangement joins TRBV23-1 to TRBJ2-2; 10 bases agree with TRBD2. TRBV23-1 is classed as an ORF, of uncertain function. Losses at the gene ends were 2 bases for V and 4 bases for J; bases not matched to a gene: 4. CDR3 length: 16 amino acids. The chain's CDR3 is CASSQPGLAFTGELFF. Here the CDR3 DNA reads TGCGCCAGCAGTCAACCGGGACTAGCGTTCACCGGGGAGCTGTTTTTT.

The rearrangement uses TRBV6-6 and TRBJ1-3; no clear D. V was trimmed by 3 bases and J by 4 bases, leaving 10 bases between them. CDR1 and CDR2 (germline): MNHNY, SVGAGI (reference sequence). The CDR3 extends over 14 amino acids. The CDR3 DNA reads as TGTGCCAGCAGTTATGGTGAGGCCGGAAACACCATATATTTT. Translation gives CASSYGEAGNTIYF.

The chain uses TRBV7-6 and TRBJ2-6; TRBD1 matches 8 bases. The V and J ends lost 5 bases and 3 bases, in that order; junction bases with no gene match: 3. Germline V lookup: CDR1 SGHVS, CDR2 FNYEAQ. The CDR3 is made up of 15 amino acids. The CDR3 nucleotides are TGTGCCAGCAGCCTACAGGGGGTTGGGGCCAACGTCCTGACTTTC. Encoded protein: CASSLQGVGANVLTF.